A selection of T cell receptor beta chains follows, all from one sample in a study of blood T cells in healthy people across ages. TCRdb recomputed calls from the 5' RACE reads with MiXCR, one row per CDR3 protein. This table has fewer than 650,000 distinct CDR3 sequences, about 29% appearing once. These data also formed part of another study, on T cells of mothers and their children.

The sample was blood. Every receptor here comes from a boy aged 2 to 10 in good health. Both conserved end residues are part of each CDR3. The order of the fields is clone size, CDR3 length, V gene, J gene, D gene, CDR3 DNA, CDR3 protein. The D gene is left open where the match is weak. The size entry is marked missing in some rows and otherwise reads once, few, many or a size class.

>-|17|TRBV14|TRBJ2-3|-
TGTGCCAGCAGCCAGCCAGGCGGGGGCATCAGCACAGATACGCAGTATTTT
CASSQPGGGISTDTQYF
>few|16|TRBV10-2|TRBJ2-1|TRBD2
TGCGCCAGCAGTGAGTCGACGGGCGGGAGTTTCAATGAGCAGTTCTTC
CASSESTGGSFNEQFF
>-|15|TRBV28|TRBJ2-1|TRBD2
TGTGCCAGCAGTTTACCGCTAGCGGGAGTCTATGAGCAGTTCTTC
CASSLPLAGVYEQFF
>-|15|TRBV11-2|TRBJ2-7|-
TGTGCCAGCAGCCCCGGGTGGGGATTTCAAGAGACTCAGTACTTC
CASSPGWGFQETQYF
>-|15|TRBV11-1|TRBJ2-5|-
TGTGCCAGCAGCTTAGAAGGGCCGAGCCAAGAGACCCAGTACTTC
CASSLEGPSQETQYF
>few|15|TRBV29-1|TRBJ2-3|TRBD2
TGCAGCGTGCGGACTAGCGGGACCTTCACAGATACGCAGTATTTT
CSVRTSGTFTDTQYF
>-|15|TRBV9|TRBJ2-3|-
TGTGCCAGCCAACCCCCGGGACTCAGCACAGATACGCAGTATTTT
CASQPPGLSTDTQYF
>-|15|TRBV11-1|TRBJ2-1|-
TGTGCCAGCAGCTTTGACGCGAGTTCCTACAATGAGCAGTTCTTC
CASSFDASSYNEQFF
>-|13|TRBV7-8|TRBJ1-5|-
TGTGCCAGCAGCTTAGAGTACAATCAGCCCCAGCATTTT
CASSLEYNQPQHF
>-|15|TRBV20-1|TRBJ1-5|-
TGCAGTGTTAGTCCCTGGGGGCGCGGCAATCAGCCCCAGCATTTT
CSVSPWGRGNQPQHF
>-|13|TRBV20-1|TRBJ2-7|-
TGCAGTGCTTTCCGGGACCATGCCTACGAGCAGTACTTC
CSAFRDHAYEQYF
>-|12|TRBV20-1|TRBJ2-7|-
TGCAGTGCAAGCCGAGCAACCTACGAGCAGTACTTC
CSASRATYEQYF
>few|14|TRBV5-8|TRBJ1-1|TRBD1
TGTGCCAGCAGCTGGGACAGGGGGAACACTGAAGCTTTCTTT
CASSWDRGNTEAFF
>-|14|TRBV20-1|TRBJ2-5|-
TGCAGTGCTAAGGCGGGACAACGCCAAGAGACCCAGTACTTC
CSAKAGQRQETQYF
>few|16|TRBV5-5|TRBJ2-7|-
TGTGCCAGCAGCCGATACCGGGACCGACCCATCTACGAGCAGTACTTC
CASSRYRDRPIYEQYF
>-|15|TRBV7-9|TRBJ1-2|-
TGTGCCAGCAGCTTAGCGGCAGGGAACGCCTATGGCTACACCTTC
CASSLAAGNAYGYTF
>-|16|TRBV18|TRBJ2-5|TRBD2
TGTGCCAGCTCACCACCCAAAATGGGACTACAAGAGACCCAGTACTTC
CASSPPKMGLQETQYF
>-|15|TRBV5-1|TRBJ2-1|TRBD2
TGCGCCAGCAGCTTGAGCCTAGCGGGGAACAATGAGCAGTTCTTC
CASSLSLAGNNEQFF
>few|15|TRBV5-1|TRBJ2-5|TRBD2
TGCGCCAGCAGCGTTTTTAGCGGGAGTGAGGAGACCCAGTACTTC
CASSVFSGSEETQYF
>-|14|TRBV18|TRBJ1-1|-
TGTGCCAGCTCACCTACAGACAAGAACACTGAAGCTTTCTTT
CASSPTDKNTEAFF
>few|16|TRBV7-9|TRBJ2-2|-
TGTGCCAGCAGCTTAATTGTGGTCCGTAACACCGGGGAGCTGTTTTTT
CASSLIVVRNTGELFF
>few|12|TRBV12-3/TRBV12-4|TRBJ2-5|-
TGTGCCAGCACGAATCACGCAGAGACCCAGTACTTC
CASTNHAETQYF
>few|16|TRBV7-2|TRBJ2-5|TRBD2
TGCGCCAGCAGCTTAGCGCAAAGACTAGCAGGGGAGACCCAGTACTTC
CASSLAQRLAGETQYF
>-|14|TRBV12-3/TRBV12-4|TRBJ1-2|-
TGTGCCAGCAGTAAGACAGGCCCTAAAGAAGGCTACACCTTC
CASSKTGPKEGYTF
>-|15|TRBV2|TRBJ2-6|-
TGTGCCAGCAGTCGGGAGTCCTCTGGGGCCAACGTCCTGACTTTC
CASSRESSGANVLTF
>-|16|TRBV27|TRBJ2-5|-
TGTGCCAGCAGTTTATCAGCCGGGACGCACCAAGAGACCCAGTACTTC
CASSLSAGTHQETQYF
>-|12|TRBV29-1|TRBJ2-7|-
TGCAGCGTCTCGGACTTTCCCTACGAGCAGTACTTC
CSVSDFPYEQYF
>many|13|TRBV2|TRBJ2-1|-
TGTGCCAGCAGTGTTCAGGGGGGGGGTGAGCAGTTCTTC
CASSVQGGGEQFF
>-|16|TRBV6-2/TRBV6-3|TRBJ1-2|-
TGTGCCAGCAGTCAGTCCTGGGCAGGGAGTAGCTATGGCTACACCTTC
CASSQSWAGSSYGYTF
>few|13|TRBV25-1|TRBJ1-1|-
TGTGCCAGCAGTGAATATCTTCACACTGAAGCTTTCTTT
CASSEYLHTEAFF
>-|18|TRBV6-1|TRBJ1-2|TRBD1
TGTGCCAGCAGCAAAGGGTCCCGGACAGGGCCCTTTTACTATGGCTACACCTTC
CASSKGSRTGPFYYGYTF
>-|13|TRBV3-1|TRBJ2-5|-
TGTGCCAGCAGCCGATTCCAACAAGAGACCCAGTACTTC
CASSRFQQETQYF
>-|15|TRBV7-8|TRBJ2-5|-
TGTGCCAGCAGCTTAGGGGATCCGTACCAAGAGACCCAGTACTTC
CASSLGDPYQETQYF
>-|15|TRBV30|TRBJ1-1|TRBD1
TGTGCCTGGAGTGCCCAGGGGACAGAAAACACTGAAGCTTTCTTT
CAWSAQGTENTEAFF
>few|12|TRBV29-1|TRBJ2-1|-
-
CSVAGGSRGPLF
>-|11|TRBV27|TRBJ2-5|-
TGTGCCAGCAGTTCATTCGGGACCCAGTACTTC
CASSSFGTQYF
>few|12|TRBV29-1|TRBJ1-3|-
TGCAGCGTTGAAGGGGTCGGAAACACCATATATTTT
CSVEGVGNTIYF
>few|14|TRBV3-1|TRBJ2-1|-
TGTGCCAGCAGCCCCTCGAGGACTTACAATGAGCAGTTCTTC
CASSPSRTYNEQFF
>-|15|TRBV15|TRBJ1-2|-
TGTGCCACCAGCAGAGATTACGGGGGACTAGGGACCATGATCTTC
CATSRDYGGLGTMIF
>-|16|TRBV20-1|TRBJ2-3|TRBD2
TGCAGTGCCGAGGACCTTAGCGGGGCCAGCACAGATACGCAGTATTTT
CSAEDLSGASTDTQYF
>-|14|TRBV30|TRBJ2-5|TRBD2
TGTGCCTGGAGTGTATATGGGAGGGGCGAGACCCAGTACTTC
CAWSVYGRGETQYF
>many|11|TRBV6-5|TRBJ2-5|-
TGTGCCAGCGGGCGGCAAGAGACCCAGTACTTC
CASGRQETQYF
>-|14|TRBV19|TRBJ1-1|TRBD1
TGTGCCAGTAACACAGGGGGCAGCATCACTGAAGCTTTCTTT
CASNTGGSITEAFF
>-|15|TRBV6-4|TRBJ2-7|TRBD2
TGTGCCAGCAGTGAGACTAGCGGGTGGTCCTACGAGCAGTACTTC
CASSETSGWSYEQYF
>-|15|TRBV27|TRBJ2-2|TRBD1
TGTGCCAGCAGTAAGTACAGGGGGGCCGGCGGGGAGCTGTTTTTT
CASSKYRGAGGELFF
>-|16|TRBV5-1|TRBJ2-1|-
TGCGCCAGCAGCTTGAGGGGGGGAGGGCTCGACAATGAGCAGTTCTTC
CASSLRGGGLDNEQFF
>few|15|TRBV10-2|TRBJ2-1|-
TGCGCCAGCGAGGAAAGGGACGTAGCCCCCAATGAGCAGTTCTTC
CASEERDVAPNEQFF
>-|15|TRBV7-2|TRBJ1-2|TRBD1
TGTGCCAGCAGCACATTCAGGGGGCCGATCTATGGCTACACCTTC
CASSTFRGPIYGYTF
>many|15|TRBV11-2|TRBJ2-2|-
TGTGCCAGCAGCTTAGCGGGACGCCCCACCGGGGAGCTGTTTTTT
CASSLAGRPTGELFF
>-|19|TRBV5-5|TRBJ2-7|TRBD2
TGTGCCAGCAGCTTGGGGGGAATGGGGCTAGCGGGAGACACCTACGAGCAGTACTTC
CASSLGGMGLAGDTYEQYF
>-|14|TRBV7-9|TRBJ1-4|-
TGTGCCAGCAGCCTCCCGCGGCTTGGGGAAAAACTGTTTTTT
CASSLPRLGEKLFF
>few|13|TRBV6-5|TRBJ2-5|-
TGTGCCAGCAGTTACGGGGCGGTGGAGACCCAGTACTTC
CASSYGAVETQYF
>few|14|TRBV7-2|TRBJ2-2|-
TGTGCCAGCAACACGTCCGACGTTACCGGGGAGCTGTTTTTT
CASNTSDVTGELFF
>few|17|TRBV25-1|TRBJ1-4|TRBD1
TGTGCCAGCAGCAGCTACCGGGACAGGGCAGGAGTCGAAAAACTGTTTTTT
CASSSYRDRAGVEKLFF